This paragraph covers one T cell receptor (beta chain) sequence. Libraries were prepared by immunoSEQ multiplex PCR; TCRdb keeps only in-frame clonotypes and omits some of them. The data show 250,000 to 300,000 clones, 70% to 90% seen once. The entry originates in a study of blood T cell repertoires in COVID-19. About the research overall: The samples span acute and convalescent COVID-19 from the United States, Italy and Spain.

The germline V and J ends were trimmed by 8 bases and 2 bases, with 9 bases remaining between them. There are 13 residues in the CDR3. Per the germline V gene, CDR1 is SGHTA and CDR2 is FQGNSA. The receptor comes from a woman aged 45-60 years who had recovered from COVID-19. Sequencing was done on a sample of PBMCs or T cells enriched from blood (not recorded which). The V call is TRBV7-2, the J call TRBJ2-2; maybe TRBD1 (6 bases). The CDR3 here is CASRTVNTGELFF. In nucleotides, the CDR3 is TGTGCCAGCCGGACAGTAAACACCGGGGAGCTGTTTTTT.